This T cell receptor beta chain was identified in a study of T cell responses to AZD1222 COVID-19 vaccine. Clones were read by immunoSEQ multiplex PCR, and TCRdb kept only the in-frame ones, dropping some. The sample totals about 140,000 clones. General study findings and limits: The donors showed a predominance of white British ancestry and of females, with possible underestimation of clonal diversity. Without day 14 samples, only post-peak T cell repertoires were studied. Close to half of spike-specific TCRs reportedly recognize unmutated variant regions. Vaccine-related CD4 TCRs covered spike, predominating at 160-218 and 743-854.

J was trimmed by 4 bases and V by 7 bases; bases with no gene match: 7. This CDR3 is built from 15 residues. Germline lookup yields CDR1 LNHDA and CDR2 SQIVND (reference sequence). About this clone: Its target is not known.

The TCR comes from an adult in good health. The rearrangement uses TRBV19 and TRBJ1-1, with TRBD1 matching over 12 bases. Sequencing was performed on peripheral blood. The CDR3 DNA sequence: TGTGCCAGTACCAGGGGACAGGGGGCTTCCACTGAAGCTTTCTTT. Translated, it gives CASTRGQGASTEAFF.